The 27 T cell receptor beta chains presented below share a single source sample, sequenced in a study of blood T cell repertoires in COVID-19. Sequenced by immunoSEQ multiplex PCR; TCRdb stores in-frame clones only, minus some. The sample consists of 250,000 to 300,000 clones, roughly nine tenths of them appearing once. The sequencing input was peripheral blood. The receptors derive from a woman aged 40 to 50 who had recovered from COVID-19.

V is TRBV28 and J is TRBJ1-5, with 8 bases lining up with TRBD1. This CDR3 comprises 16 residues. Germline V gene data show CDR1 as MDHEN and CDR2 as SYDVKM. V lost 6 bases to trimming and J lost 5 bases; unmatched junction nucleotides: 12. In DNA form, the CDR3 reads TGTGCCAGCAGCACAACCCAGGGGGCGCGATATCAGCCCCAGCATTTT. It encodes CASSTTQGARYQPQHF.

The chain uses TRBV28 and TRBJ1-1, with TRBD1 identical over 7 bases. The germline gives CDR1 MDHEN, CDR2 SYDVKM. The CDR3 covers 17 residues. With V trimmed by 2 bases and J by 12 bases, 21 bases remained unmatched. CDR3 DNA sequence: TGTGCCAGCAGTTTACCGGGCCCTGTAAGGGGGCGCGAGAAAACTTTCTTT. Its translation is CASSLPGPVRGREKTFF.

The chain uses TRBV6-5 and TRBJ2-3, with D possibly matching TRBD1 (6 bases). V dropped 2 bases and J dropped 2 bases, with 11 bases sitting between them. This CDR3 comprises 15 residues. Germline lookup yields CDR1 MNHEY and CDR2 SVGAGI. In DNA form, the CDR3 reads TGTGCCAGCAGTTACAGTGGACAGTTCACAGATACGCAGTATTTT. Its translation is CASSYSGQFTDTQYF.

The CDR3 loop reads CASSSRIGGAYEQYF. The CDR3 DNA reads as TGTGCCAGCAGCTCCCGAATCGGGGGGGCCTACGAGCAGTACTTC. The rearrangement uses TRBV11-2 and TRBJ2-7; the match to TRBD2 covers 8 bases. This CDR3 region has 15 residues. Germline-derived CDR1 and CDR2 are SGHAT and FQNNGV. The trim removed 4 bases at V and 2 bases at J, leaving 7 bases unmatched. The whole variable domain, remainder taken from reference TRBV11-2 and TRBJ2-7, is EAGVAQSPRYKIIEKRQSVAFWCNPISGHATLYWYQQILGQGPKLLIQFQNNGVVDDSQLPKDRFSAERLKGVDSTLKIQPAKLEDSAVYLCASSSRIGGAYEQYFGPGTRLTVT.

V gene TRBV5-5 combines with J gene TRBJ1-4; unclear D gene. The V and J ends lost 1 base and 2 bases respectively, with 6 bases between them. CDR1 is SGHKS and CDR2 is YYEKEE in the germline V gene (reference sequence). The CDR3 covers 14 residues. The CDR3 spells CASSLRGTNEKLFF. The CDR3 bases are TGTGCCAGCAGCTTGAGAGGTACTAATGAAAAACTGTTTTTT.

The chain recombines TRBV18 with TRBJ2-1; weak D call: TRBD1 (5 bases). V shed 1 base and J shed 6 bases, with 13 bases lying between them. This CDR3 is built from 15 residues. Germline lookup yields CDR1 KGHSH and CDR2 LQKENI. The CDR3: CASSPLGPPANEQFF. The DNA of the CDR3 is TGTGCCAGCTCACCACTGGGGCCCCCAGCCAATGAGCAGTTCTTC.

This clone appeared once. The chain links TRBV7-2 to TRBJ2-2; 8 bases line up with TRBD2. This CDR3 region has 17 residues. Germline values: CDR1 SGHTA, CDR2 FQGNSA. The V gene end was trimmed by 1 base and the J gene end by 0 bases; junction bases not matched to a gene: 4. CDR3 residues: CASSLVAGGANTGELFF. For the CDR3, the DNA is TGTGCCAGCAGCTTAGTGGCGGGGGGTGCGAACACCGGGGAGCTGTTTTTT.

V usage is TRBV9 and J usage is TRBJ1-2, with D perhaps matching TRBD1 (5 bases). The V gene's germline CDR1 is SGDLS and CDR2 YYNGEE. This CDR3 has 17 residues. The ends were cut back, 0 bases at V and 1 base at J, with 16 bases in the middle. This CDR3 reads CASSVAGRVGINYGYTF. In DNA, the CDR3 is TGTGCCAGCAGCGTAGCAGGGAGGGTCGGGATTAACTATGGCTACACCTTC.

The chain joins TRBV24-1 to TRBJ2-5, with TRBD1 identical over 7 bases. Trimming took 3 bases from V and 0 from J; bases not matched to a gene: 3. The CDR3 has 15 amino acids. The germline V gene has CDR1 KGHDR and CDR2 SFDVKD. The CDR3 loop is CATSDPDRYQETQYF. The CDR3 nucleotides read TGTGCCACCAGTGATCCGGACAGGTACCAAGAGACCCAGTACTTC.

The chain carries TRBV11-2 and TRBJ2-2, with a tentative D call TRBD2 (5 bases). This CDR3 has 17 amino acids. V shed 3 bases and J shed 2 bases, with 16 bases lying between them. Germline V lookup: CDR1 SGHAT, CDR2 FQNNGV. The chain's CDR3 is CASSLEAAAANTGELFF. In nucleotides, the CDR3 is TGTGCCAGCAGCTTGGAAGCAGCGGCAGCTAACACCGGGGAGCTGTTTTTT.

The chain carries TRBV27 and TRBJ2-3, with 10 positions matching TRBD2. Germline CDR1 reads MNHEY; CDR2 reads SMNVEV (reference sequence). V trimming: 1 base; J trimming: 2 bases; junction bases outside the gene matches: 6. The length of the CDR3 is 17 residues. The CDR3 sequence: CASSLFHSGGTTDTQYF. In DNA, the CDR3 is TGTGCCAGCAGTTTATTCCATAGCGGGGGGACCACAGATACGCAGTATTTT.

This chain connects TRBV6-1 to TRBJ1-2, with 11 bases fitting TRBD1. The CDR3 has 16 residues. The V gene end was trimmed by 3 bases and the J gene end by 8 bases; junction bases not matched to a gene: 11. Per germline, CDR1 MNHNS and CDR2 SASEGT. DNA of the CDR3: TGTGCCAGCAGTGAGATTGGGTGGGGACAGGGGGGCGGCTACACCTTC. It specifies CASSEIGWGQGGGYTF.

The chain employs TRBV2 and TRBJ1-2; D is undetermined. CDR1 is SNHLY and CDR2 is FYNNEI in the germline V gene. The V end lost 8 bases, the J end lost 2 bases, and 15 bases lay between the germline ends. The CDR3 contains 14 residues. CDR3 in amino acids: CASSNEGKNYGYTF. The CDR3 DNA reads TGTGCCAGCTCTAACGAGGGCAAAAACTATGGCTACACCTTC. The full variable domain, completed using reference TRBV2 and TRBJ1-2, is EPEVTQTPSHQVTQMGQEVILRCVPISNHLYFYWYRQILGQKVEFLVSFYNNEISEKSEIFDDQFSVERPDGSNFTLKIRSTKLEDSAMYFCASSNEGKNYGYTFGSGTRLTVV.

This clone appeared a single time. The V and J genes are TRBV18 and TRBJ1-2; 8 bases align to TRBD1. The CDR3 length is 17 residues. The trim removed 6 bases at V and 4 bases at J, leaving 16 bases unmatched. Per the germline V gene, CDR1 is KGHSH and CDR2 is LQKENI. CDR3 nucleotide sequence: TGTGCCAGCTCGCCGCTTGGACAGGGCAGTCTCGGCTATGGCTACACCTTC. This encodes CASSPLGQGSLGYGYTF.

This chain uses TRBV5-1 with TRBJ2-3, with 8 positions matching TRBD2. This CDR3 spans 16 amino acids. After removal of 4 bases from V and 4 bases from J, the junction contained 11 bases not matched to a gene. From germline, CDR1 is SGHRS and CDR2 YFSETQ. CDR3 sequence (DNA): TGCGCCAGCAGCACCCTCCTGCGGGGGGCATCAGATACGCAGTATTTT. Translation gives CASSTLLRGASDTQYF.

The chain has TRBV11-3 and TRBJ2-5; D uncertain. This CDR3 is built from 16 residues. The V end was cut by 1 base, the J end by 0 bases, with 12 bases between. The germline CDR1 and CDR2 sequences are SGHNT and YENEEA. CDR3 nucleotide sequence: TGTGCCAGCAGCTTAGGTAGCCTCCCGTACCAAGAGACCCAGTACTTC. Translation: CASSLGSLPYQETQYF.

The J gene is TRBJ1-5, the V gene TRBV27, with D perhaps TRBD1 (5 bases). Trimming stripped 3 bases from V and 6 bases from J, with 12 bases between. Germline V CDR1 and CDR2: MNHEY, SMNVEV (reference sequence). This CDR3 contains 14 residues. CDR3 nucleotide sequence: TGTGCCAGCAGTTTTGGGGGGAGGGGTCAGCCCCAGCATTTT. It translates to CASSFGGRGQPQHF.

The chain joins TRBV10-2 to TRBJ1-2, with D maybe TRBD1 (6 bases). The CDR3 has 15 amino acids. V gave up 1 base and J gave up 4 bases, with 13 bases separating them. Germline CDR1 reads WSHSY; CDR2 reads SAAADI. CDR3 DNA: TGCGCCAGCAGTGAGTACAGGACAGCCCTCTATGGCTACACCTTC. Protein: CASSEYRTALYGYTF.

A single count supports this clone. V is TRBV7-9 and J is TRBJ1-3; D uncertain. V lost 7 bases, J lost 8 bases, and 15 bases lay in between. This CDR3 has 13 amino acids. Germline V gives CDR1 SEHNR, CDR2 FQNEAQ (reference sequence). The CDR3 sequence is CASTHGSGDTIYF. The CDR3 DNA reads TGTGCCAGCACCCACGGATCCGGGGACACCATATATTTT.

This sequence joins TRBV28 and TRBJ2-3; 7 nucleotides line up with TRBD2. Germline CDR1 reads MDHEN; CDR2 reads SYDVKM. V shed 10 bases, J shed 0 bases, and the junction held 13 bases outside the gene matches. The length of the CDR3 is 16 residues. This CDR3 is CATFSGGGTSTDTQYF. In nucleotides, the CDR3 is TGTGCCACCTTTAGCGGCGGGGGAACTAGCACAGATACGCAGTATTTT.

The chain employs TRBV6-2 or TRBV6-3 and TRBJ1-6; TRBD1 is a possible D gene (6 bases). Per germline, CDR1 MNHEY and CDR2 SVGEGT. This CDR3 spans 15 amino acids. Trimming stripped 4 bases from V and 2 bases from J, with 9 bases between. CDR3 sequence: CASSSDSAYNSPLHF. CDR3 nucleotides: TGTGCCAGCAGTTCGGACAGTGCCTATAATTCACCCCTCCACTTT.

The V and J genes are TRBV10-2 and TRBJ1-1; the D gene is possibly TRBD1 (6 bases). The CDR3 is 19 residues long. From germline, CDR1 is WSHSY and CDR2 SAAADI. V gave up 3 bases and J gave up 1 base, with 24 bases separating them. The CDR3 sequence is CASSEAAAGGAFWNTEAFF. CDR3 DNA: TGCGCCAGCAGTGAAGCGGCGGCTGGGGGCGCCTTTTGGAACACTGAAGCTTTCTTT.

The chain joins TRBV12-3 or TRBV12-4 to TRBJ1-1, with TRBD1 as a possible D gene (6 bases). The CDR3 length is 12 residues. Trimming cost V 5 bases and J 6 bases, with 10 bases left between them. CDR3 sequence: CASSPQGSEAFF. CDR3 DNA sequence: TGTGCCAGCAGTCCCCAGGGGTCTGAAGCTTTCTTT.

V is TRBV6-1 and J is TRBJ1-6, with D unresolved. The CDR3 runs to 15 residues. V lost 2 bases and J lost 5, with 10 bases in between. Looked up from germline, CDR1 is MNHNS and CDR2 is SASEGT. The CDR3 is CASSEFTANNSPLHF. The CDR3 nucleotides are TGTGCCAGCAGTGAATTCACAGCAAATAATTCACCCCTCCACTTT.

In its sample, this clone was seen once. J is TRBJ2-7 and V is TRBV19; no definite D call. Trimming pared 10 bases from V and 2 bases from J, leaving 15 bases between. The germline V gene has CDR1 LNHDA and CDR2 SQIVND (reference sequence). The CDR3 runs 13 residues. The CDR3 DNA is TGTGCCACCTCCTCCCGAGGAACCTACGAGCAGTACTTC. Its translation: CATSSRGTYEQYF.

The CDR3 DNA sequence: TGTGCCAGCAGTTTCTTACTACTTTTCGAGCAGTACTTC. This gives the protein CASSFLLLFEQYF. The chain employs TRBV6-2 or TRBV6-3 and TRBJ2-7; D is undetermined. The CDR3 extends over 13 amino acids. The germline V gene encodes CDR1 MNHEY and CDR2 SVGEGT. Trimming left V 4 bases short and J 6 bases short, with 13 bases between.

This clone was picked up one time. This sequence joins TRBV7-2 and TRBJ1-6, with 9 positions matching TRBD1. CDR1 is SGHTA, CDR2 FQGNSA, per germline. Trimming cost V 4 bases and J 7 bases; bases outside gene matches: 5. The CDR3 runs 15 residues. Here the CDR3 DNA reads TGTGCCAGCAGCTACCGACAGGGGGACAATTCACCCCTCCACTTT. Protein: CASSYRQGDNSPLHF. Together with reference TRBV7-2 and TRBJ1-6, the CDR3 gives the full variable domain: GAGVSQSPSNKVTEKGKDVELRCDPISGHTALYWYRQSLGQGLEFLIYFQGNSAPDKSGLPSDRFSAERTGGSVSTLTIQRTQQEDSAVYLCASSYRQGDNSPLHFGNGTRLTVT.